This T cell receptor beta chain was identified during a study of blood T cell repertoires in COVID-19. Clones were sequenced by immunoSEQ multiplex PCR, and TCRdb holds only the in-frame ones, with some missing. The sample carries a few hundred thousand clones, around 90% recorded once. This CDR3 is built from 15 residues. V lost 5 bases and J 10 bases, leaving 22 bases between the germline ends. The germline V gene has CDR1 SGHNT and CDR2 YENEEA. The receptor's source is a woman in her 30s with COVID-19, enrolled during active disease. Sequencing used peripheral blood. The rearrangement uses TRBV11-3 and TRBJ2-3, with D tentatively TRBD1 (6 bases). In nucleotides, the CDR3 is TGTGCCAGCAGCCGACAGGTCCCACCCAAGGATCCGCAGTATTTT. This codes for CASSRQVPPKDPQYF.